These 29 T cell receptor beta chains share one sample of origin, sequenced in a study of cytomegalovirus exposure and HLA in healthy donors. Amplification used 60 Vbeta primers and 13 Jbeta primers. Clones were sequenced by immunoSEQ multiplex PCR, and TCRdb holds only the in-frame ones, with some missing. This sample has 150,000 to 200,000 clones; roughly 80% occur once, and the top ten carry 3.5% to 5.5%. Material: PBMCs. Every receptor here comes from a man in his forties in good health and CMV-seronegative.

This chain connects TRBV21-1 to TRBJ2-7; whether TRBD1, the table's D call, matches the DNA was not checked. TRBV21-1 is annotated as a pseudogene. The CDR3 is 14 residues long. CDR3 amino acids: CASSALGQGYEQYF. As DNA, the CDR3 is TGTGCCAGCAGCGCGTTAGGGCAGGGCTACGAGCAGTACTTC.

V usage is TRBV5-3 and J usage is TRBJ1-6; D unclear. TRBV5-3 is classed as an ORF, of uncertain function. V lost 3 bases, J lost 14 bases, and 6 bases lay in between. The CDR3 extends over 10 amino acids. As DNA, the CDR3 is TGTGCCAGAAGCTCCCCAGCCCTCCACTTT. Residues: CARSSPALHF.

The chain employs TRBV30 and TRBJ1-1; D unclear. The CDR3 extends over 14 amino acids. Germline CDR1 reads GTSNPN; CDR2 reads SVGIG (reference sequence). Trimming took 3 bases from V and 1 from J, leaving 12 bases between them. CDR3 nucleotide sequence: TGTGCCTGGAGAGTGTTCGGAGGGAACACTGAAGCTTTCTTT. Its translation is CAWRVFGGNTEAFF.

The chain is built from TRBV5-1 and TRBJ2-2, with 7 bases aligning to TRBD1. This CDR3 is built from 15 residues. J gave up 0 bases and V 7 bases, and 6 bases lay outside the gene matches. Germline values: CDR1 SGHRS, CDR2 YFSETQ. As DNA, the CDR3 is TGCGCCAGCGAGACAGGGTTCGCGAACACCGGGGAGCTGTTTTTT. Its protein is CASETGFANTGELFF.

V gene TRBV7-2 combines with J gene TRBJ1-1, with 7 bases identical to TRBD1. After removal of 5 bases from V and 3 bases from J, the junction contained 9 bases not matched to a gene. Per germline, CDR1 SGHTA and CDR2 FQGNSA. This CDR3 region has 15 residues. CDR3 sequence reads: CASSPRQGIDTEAFF. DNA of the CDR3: TGTGCCAGCAGCCCCCGACAGGGAATAGACACTGAAGCTTTCTTT.

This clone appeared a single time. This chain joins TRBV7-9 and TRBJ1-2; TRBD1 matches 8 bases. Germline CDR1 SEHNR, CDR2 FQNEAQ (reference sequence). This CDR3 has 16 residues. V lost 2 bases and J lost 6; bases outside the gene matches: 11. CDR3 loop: CASSLIQGVAGNGYTF. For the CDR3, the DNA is TGTGCCAGCAGCTTAATACAGGGGGTGGCGGGCAATGGCTACACCTTC.

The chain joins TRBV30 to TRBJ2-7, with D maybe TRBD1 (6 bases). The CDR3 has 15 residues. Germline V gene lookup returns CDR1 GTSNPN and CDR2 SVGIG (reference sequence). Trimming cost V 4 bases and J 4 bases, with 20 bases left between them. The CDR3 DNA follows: TGTGCCTGGAAGAAGCAGGGGCGTACCAGTTACGAGCAGTACTTC. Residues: CAWKKQGRTSYEQYF.

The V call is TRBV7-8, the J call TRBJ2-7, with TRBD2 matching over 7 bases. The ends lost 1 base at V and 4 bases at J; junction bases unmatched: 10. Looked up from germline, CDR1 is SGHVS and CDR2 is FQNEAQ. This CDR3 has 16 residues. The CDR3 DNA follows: TGTGCCAGCAGCTTAGTGGGTTTGGGGGGAGGGTACGAGCAGTACTTC. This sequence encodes CASSLVGLGGGYEQYF.

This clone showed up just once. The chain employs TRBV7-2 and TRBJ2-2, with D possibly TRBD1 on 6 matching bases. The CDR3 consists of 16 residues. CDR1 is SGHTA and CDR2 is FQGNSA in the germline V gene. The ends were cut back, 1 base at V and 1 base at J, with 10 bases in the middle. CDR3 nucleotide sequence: TGTGCCAGCAGCTTAGGGGGGCAGGGGAACACCGGGGAGCTGTTTTTT. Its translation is CASSLGGQGNTGELFF.

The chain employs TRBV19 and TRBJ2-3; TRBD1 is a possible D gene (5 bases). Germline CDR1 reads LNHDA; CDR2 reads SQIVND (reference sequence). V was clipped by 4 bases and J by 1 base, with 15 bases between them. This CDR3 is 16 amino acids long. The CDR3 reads CASSSYKGLGTDTQYF. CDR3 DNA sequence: TGTGCCAGTAGTAGCTATAAGGGGCTCGGCACAGATACGCAGTATTTT.

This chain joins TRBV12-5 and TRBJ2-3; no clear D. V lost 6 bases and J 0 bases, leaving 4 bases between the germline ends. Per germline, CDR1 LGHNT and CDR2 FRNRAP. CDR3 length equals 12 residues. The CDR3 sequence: CASGYSTDTQYF. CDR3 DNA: TGTGCTAGTGGATATAGCACAGATACGCAGTATTTT.

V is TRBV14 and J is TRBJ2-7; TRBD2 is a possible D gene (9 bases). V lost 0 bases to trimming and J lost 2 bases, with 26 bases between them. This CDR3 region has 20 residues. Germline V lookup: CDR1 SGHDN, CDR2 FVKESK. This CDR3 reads CASSQERGGQVLLTPYEQYF. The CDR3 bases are TGTGCCAGCAGCCAAGAGCGGGGGGGACAGGTTCTGCTAACCCCCTACGAGCAGTACTTC.

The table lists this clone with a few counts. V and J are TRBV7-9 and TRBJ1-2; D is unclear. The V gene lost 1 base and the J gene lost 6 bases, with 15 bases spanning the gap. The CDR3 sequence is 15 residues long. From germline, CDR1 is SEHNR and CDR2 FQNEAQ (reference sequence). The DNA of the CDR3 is TGTGCCAGCAGCTTAGAAGTGGAGGTTGGCCATGGCTACACCTTC. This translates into CASSLEVEVGHGYTF.

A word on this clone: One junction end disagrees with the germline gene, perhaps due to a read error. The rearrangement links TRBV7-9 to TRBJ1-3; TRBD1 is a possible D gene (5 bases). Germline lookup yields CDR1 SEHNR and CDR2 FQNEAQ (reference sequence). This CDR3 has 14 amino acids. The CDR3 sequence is CSSSLTGTGNTIYF. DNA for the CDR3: TGTTCCAGCAGCCTTACAGGAACGGGAAACACCATATATTTT.

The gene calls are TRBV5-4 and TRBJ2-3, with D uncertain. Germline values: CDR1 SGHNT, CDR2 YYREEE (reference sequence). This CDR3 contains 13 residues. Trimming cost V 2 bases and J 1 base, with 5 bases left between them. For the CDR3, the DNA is TGTGCCAGCAGCTTACGCGGCACAGATACGCAGTATTTT. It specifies CASSLRGTDTQYF.

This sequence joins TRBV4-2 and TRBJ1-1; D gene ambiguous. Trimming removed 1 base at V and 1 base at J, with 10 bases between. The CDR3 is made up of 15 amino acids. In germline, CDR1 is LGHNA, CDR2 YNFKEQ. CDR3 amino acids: CASSQVSTGNTEAFF. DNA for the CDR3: TGTGCCAGCAGCCAAGTTTCCACGGGGAACACTGAAGCTTTCTTT.

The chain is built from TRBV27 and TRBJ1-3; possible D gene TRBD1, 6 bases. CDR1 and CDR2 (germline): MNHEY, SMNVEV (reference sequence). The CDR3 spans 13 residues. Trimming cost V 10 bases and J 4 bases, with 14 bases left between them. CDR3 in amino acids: CATIGGRGNTIYF. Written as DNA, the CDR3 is TGTGCCACCATAGGGGGAAGAGGAAACACCATATATTTT.

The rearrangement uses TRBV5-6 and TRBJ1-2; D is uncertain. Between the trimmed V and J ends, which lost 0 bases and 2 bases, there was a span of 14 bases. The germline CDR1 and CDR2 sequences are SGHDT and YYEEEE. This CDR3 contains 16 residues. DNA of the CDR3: TGTGCCAGCAGCTTGGTTGCGAACAGTAAGAACTATGGCTACACCTTC. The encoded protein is CASSLVANSKNYGYTF.

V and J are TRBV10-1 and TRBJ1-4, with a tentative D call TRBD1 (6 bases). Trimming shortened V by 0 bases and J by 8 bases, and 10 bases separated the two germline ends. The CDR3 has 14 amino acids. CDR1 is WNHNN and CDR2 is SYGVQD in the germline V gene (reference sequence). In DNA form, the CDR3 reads TGCGCCAGCAGTGAGTCGACAGGTGTGGAAAAACTGTTTTTT. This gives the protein CASSESTGVEKLFF.

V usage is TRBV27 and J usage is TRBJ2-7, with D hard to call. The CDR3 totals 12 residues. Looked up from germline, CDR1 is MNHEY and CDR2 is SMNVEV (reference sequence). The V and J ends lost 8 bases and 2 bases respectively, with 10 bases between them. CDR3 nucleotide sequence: TGTGCCAGCCGTGGCAACACCTACGAGCAGTACTTC. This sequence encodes CASRGNTYEQYF.

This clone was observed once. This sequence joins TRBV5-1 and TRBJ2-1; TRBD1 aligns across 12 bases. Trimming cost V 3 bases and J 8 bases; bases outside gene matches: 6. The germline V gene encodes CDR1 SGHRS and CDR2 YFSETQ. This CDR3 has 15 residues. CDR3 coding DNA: TGCGCCAGCAGCTGGGGGGGGACAGGGGGCTATGAGCAGTTCTTC. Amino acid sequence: CASSWGGTGGYEQFF.

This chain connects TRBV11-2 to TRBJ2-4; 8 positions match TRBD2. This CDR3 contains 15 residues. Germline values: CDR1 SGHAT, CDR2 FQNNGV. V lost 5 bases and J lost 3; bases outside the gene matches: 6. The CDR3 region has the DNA TGTGCCAGCAGCGTCTCCGGGGGGGTCAAAAACATTCAGTACTTC. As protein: CASSVSGGVKNIQYF.

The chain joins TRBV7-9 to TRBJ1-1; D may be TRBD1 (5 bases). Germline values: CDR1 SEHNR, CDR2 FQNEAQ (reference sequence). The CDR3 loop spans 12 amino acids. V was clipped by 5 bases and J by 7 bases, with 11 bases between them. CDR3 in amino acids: CASSPRQFEAFF. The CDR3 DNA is TGTGCCAGCAGCCCGCGACAGTTTGAAGCTTTCTTT. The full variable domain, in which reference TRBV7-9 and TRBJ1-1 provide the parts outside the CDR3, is DTGVSQNPRHKITKRGQNVTFRCDPISEHNRLYWYRQTLGQGPEFLTYFQNEAQLEKSRLLSDRFSAERPKGSFSTLEIQRTEQGDSAMYLCASSPRQFEAFFGQGTRLTVV.

The CDR3 sequence is CASDPGQPNTEAFF. The CDR3, as DNA: TGCGCCAGCGATCCGGGACAACCAAACACTGAAGCTTTCTTT. V gene TRBV5-1 combines with J gene TRBJ1-1, with D perhaps matching TRBD1 (6 bases). Germline CDR1 and CDR2: SGHRS and YFSETQ. The CDR3 is 14 amino acids. Between the trimmed V and J ends, which lost 7 bases and 2 bases, there was a span of 15 bases.

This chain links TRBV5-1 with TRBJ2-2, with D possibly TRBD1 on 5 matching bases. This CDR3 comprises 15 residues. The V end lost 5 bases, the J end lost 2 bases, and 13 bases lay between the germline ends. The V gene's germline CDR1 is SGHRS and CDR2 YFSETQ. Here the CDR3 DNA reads TGCGCCAGCAGTCCGAGCAGGGTTAACACCGGGGAGCTGTTTTTT. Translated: CASSPSRVNTGELFF.

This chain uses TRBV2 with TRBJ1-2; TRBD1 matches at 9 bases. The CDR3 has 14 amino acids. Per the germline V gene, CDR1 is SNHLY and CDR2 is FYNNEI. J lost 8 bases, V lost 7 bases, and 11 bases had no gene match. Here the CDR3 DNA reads TGTGCCAGCAAAGATGGGGACAGGGCTAAAGGCTACACCTTC. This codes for CASKDGDRAKGYTF.

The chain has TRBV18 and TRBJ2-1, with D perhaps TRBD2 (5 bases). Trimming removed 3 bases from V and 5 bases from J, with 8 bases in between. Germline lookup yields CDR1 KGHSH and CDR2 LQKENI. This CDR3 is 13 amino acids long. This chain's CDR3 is CASSPGLNNEQFF. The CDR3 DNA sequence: TGTGCCAGCTCACCTGGACTCAACAATGAGCAGTTCTTC.

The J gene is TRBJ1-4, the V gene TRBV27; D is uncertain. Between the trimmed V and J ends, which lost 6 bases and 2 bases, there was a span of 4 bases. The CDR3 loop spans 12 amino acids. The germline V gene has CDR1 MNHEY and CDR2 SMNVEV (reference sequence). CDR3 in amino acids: CASSYTNEKLFF. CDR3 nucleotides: TGTGCCAGCAGCTATACTAATGAAAAACTGTTTTTT.

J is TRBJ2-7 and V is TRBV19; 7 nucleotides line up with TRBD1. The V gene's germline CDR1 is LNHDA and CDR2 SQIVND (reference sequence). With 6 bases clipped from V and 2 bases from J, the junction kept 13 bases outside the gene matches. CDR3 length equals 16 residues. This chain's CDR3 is CASSALEGGGTYEQYF. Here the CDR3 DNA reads TGTGCCAGTAGCGCACTAGAAGGGGGCGGTACCTACGAGCAGTACTTC. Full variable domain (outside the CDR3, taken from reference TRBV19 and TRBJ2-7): DGGITQSPKYLFRKEGQNVTLSCEQNLNHDAMYWYRQDPGQGLRLIYYSQIVNDFQKGDIAEGYSVSREKKESFPLTVTSAQKNPTAFYLCASSALEGGGTYEQYFGPGTRLTVT.